A selection of T cell receptor beta chains follows, all from one sample in a study of siplizumab effects on memory and regulatory T cells. The repertoire was sequenced with immunoSEQ multiplex PCR; TCRdb's copy has only in-frame clones and lacks some. The sample holds over 70,000 clones, 90% seen once. Specimen: CD4+ T cells sorted from blood. These receptors were taken from a human donor in good health. Each CDR3 is given with its conserved first and last residue. D genes are given only for firm matches. For some rows the clone size is stated as once, few or many, or as a class when expanded; others skip it.

v_gene,j_gene,abundance,d_gene,CDR3nt,CDR3aa
TRBV5-1,TRBJ2-4,NA,NA,TGCGCCAGCAGCTTGACGACTAGTTCCAAAAACATTCAGTACTTC,CASSLTTSSKNIQYF
TRBV18,TRBJ1-5,NA,NA,TGTGCCAGCTCACCACCGTGGGCAGCCAGGCAGCCCCAGCATTTT,CASSPPWAARQPQHF
TRBV4-3,TRBJ2-7,once,NA,TGCGCCAGCAGCCAAGATGCGGGACGGAATATCTACGAGCAGTACTTC,CASSQDAGRNIYEQYF
TRBV28,TRBJ2-5,once,NA,TGTGCCAGCAGCCCCGGAGGGGCCCGGGAGACCCAGTACTTC,CASSPGGARETQYF
TRBV11-2,TRBJ1-2,NA,TRBD1,TGTGCCAGCAGTCGAACAGGGGGCTATGGCTACACCTTC,CASSRTGGYGYTF
TRBV5-4,TRBJ1-5,NA,NA,TGTGCCAGCAGCTTGGCCCCAGGGAGCAATCAGCCCCAGCATTTT,CASSLAPGSNQPQHF
TRBV5-1,TRBJ2-5,NA,TRBD1,TGCGCCAGCAGCGGGGGACAGGGTGGGATCCATCAAGGACCCCAGTACTTC,CASSGGQGGIHQGPQYF
TRBV11-2,TRBJ2-1,NA,NA,TGTGCCAGCAGCAAGACAGGCAGCTCCTACAATGAGCAGTTCTTC,CASSKTGSSYNEQFF
TRBV7-3,TRBJ2-7,NA,TRBD2,TGTGCCAGCAGCTTAGGAGGGGTAGCGGGCGAGCAGTACTTC,CASSLGGVAGEQYF
TRBV2,TRBJ2-1,NA,NA,TGTGCCAGCAGTGTTATAATCTCGGGCAATGAGCAGTTCTTC,CASSVIISGNEQFF
TRBV5-1,TRBJ1-1,few,NA,TGCGCCAGCAGCTTGGCCCGGACAGTCACTGAAGCTTTCTTT,CASSLARTVTEAFF
TRBV5-6,TRBJ2-1,NA,NA,TGTGCCAGCAGCTTTAGCTATGAGCAGTTCTTC,CASSFSYEQFF
TRBV4-3,TRBJ2-4,NA,NA,TGCGCCAGCAGCCAAGTCCTGAACCGTCGGGAAAACATTCAGTACTTC,CASSQVLNRRENIQYF
TRBV7-9,TRBJ2-7,NA,NA,TGTGCCAGCAGCCCTACCTTGGTGTACGAGCAGTACTTC,CASSPTLVYEQYF
TRBV7-8,TRBJ2-6,NA,NA,TGTGCCAGCAGGGACGATGGGGCCAACGTCCTGACTTTC,CASRDDGANVLTF
TRBV15,TRBJ1-5,NA,TRBD1,TGTGCCACGCACACAGGGGCGAGCAATCAGCCCCAGCATTTT,CATHTGASNQPQHF
TRBV10-3,TRBJ1-2,NA,TRBD1,TGTGCCATCAGTGAGTCGGCAGGGGGCCTACTCGCTAACTATGGCTACACCTTC,CAISESAGGLLANYGYTF
TRBV5-1,TRBJ2-1,NA,TRBD2,TGCGCCAGCATCGAACTAGCGGGAGGGCCGAGTGAGCAGTTCTTC,CASIELAGGPSEQFF
TRBV18,TRBJ2-1,NA,TRBD2,TGTGCCAGCTCACCACTAGCGGGGTCCTACAATGAGCAGTTCTTC,CASSPLAGSYNEQFF
TRBV9,TRBJ1-4,NA,NA,TGTGCCAGCAGCGCCCTCGGGGCAGAGGGTAGACTGTTTTTT,CASSALGAEGRLFF
TRBV18,TRBJ2-3,NA,NA,TGTGCCAGCTCACCTCGTCCGGGGACGGAGAGCACAGATACGCAGTATTTT,CASSPRPGTESTDTQYF
TRBV5-1,TRBJ2-1,NA,NA,TGCGCCAGCAGCGGCTTAAGTTGGGACACCTCTAATGAGCAGTTCTTC,CASSGLSWDTSNEQFF
TRBV21-1,TRBJ2-2,once,NA,TGTGCCAGCAGCAAAGATGGGACAGCATTGAGGTGGGCCGGGGAGCTGTTTTTT,CASSKDGTALRWAGELFF
TRBV5-1,TRBJ1-2,NA,NA,TGCGCCAGCAGCGTCACACAGGGCCCCTATGGCTACACCTTC,CASSVTQGPYGYTF
TRBV5-1,TRBJ1-2,once,NA,TGCGCCAGCAGCTTGCTGGGAACCAACTATGGCTACACCTTC,CASSLLGTNYGYTF
TRBV7-3,TRBJ2-1,once,NA,TGTGCCAGCAGCTTCGGTCAGGGCGGGACGGGTGAGCAGTTCTTC,CASSFGQGGTGEQFF
TRBV18,TRBJ1-5,NA,NA,TGTGCCAGCTCACCACGGTCCGGAAATCAGCCCCAGCATTTT,CASSPRSGNQPQHF
TRBV7-6,TRBJ1-4,NA,TRBD1,TGTGCCAGCAGCTCCAGGGGGACTAATGAAAAACTGTTTTTT,CASSSRGTNEKLFF
TRBV5-5,TRBJ1-4,NA,TRBD1,TGTGCCAGCAGCCTGGGGACAGGTTTTGAAAAACTGTTTTTT,CASSLGTGFEKLFF
TRBV2,TRBJ1-5,NA,NA,TGTGCCAGCATGCGGAATAGCAATCAGCCCCAGCATTTT,CASMRNSNQPQHF
TRBV5-1,TRBJ2-1,NA,NA,TGCGCCAGCAGCGAATCTCCGGGACACAGCTCCTACAATGAGCAGTTCTTC,CASSESPGHSSYNEQFF
TRBV7-9,TRBJ2-5,NA,TRBD2,TGTGCCAGCAGCCTAGCGGGAGGGCCTCGTGCGGAGACCCAGTACTTC,CASSLAGGPRAETQYF
TRBV27,TRBJ1-1,NA,NA,TGTGCCAGCAGTCCGAGACGGACCACTGAAGCTTTCTTT,CASSPRRTTEAFF
TRBV29-1,TRBJ2-5,NA,NA,TGCAGCGTTGATACTACAGCTATCCAAGAGACCCAGTACTTC,CSVDTTAIQETQYF
TRBV7-3,TRBJ1-1,once,NA,TGTGCCAGCAGCTTATCGGTCGACACTGAAGCTTTCTTT,CASSLSVDTEAFF
TRBV2,TRBJ2-7,NA,NA,TGTGCCAGCATACGCGCTGGGGAAGGCTACGAGCAGTACTTC,CASIRAGEGYEQYF
TRBV2,TRBJ2-7,NA,TRBD2,TGTGCCAGCAGTGCGGGACTAGCGGTAGTAGGGCAGTACTTC,CASSAGLAVVGQYF
TRBV5-1,TRBJ1-4,NA,NA,TGCGCCAGCAGCCCCCACCTAGCAACTAATGAAAAACTGTTTTTT,CASSPHLATNEKLFF
TRBV27,TRBJ1-2,NA,TRBD1,TGTGCCAGCTACAGGGGGTACGGTGGCTACACCTTC,CASYRGYGGYTF
TRBV7-9,TRBJ1-1,NA,TRBD1,TGTGCCAGCAGCGCGGACAGGGTCACTGAAGCTTTCTTT,CASSADRVTEAFF
TRBV5-6,TRBJ2-7,once,NA,TGTGCCAGCAGCTTGGCCTCATCGATCGAGCAGTACTTC,CASSLASSIEQYF
TRBV6-1,TRBJ1-5,NA,TRBD1,TGTGCCAGCAGGACCCGGGACAGGGGGGATCAGCCCCAGCATTTT,CASRTRDRGDQPQHF